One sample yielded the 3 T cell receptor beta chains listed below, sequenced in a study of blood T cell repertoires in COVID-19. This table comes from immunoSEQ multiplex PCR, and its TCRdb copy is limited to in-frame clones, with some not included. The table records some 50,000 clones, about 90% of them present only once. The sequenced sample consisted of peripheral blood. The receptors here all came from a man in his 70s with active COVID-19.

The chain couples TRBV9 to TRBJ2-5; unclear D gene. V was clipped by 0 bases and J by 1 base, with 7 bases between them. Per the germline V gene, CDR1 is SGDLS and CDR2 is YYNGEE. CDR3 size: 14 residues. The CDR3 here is CASSVEAAQETQYF. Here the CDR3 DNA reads TGTGCCAGCAGCGTAGAGGCGGCCCAAGAGACCCAGTACTTC.

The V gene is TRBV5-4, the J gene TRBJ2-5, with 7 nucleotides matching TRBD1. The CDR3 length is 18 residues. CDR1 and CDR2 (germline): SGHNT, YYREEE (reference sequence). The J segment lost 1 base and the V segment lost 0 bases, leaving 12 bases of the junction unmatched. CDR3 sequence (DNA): TGTGCCAGCAGCTTGGACTCGTGGGACAGACGTAGCCAAGAGACCCAGTACTTC. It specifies CASSLDSWDRRSQETQYF. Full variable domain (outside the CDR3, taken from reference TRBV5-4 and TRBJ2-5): ETGVTQSPTHLIKTRGQQVTLRCSSQSGHNTVSWYQQALGQGPQFIFQYYREEENGRGNFPPRFSGLQFPNYSSELNVNALELDDSALYLCASSLDSWDRRSQETQYFGPGTRLLVL.

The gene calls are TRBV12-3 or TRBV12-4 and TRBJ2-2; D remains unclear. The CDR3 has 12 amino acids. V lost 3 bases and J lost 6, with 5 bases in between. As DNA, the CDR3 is TGTGCCAGCAGTTTGCTAGCCGGGGAGCTGTTTTTT. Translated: CASSLLAGELFF.